A selection of T cell receptor beta chains follows, all from one sample in a study of cytomegalovirus exposure and HLA in healthy donors. Profiled with immunoSEQ multiplex PCR; TCRdb holds only in-frame clones, not every one. The sample yields under 150,000 clones, roughly 80% seen once. Sequencing was done on a sample of PBMCs. The receptors were sampled from a man aged 25 to 40 in good health and CMV-seronegative. Both conserved end residues are part of each CDR3. The D gene is left open where the match is weak. Clone size is shown for a subset of rows, as once, few, many or a class of expanded clone.

>-|-|TRBJ1-1|TRBV6-6
TGTGCCAGCAGTTTTAACCCAGGGGAAGGGAGTACTGAAGCTTTCTTT
CASSFNPGEGSTEAFF
>TRBD2|-|TRBJ2-5|TRBV7-3
TGTGCCAGCAGCCCCCTAGCGGGGGGGAAGACCCAGTACTTC
CASSPLAGGKTQYF
>TRBD1|-|TRBJ2-7|TRBV6-1
TGTGCCAGCAGCCTGCAGGGGGAGACGGACGAGCAGTACTTC
CASSLQGETDEQYF
>-|-|TRBJ2-7|TRBV27
TGTGCCAGCAGTTTATCAGGGGTAAGCTACGAGCAGTACTTC
CASSLSGVSYEQYF
>TRBD1|-|TRBJ2-3|TRBV6-5
TGTGCCAGCAGTTACACCGGGACAGGGGGCTCGGATACGCAGTATTTT
CASSYTGTGGSDTQYF
>TRBD1|-|TRBJ1-1|TRBV6-5
TGTGCCAGCAGATATCCCGGGACAGCTAACACTGAAGCTTTCTTT
CASRYPGTANTEAFF
>-|-|TRBJ1-2|TRBV2
TGTGCCAGCAGTGCGCGGGACTCCTATGGCTACACCTTC
CASSARDSYGYTF
>-|-|TRBJ2-7|TRBV4-2
TGTGCCAGCAGCCAACAAGGGGCGGGGTACGAGCAGTACTTC
CASSQQGAGYEQYF
>-|-|TRBJ1-3|TRBV29-1
TGCAGCGCTACCCCAGACAGGTTAGGAAACACCATATATTTT
CSATPDRLGNTIYF
>TRBD1|-|TRBJ1-2|TRBV4-1
TGCGCCAGTCGGGGGCAGGGACAGGCGCTCTCAGGCTACACCTTC
CASRGQGQALSGYTF
>-|-|TRBJ2-3|TRBV5-1
TGCGCCAGCAGCTTGGGGGGGCGCGATACGCAGTATTTT
CASSLGGRDTQYF
>-|once|TRBJ1-1|TRBV7-3
TGTGCCAGCAGCTTACTGGGGCCCCTTCGTCGAGGAACTGAAGCTTTCTTT
CASSLLGPLRRGTEAFF
>TRBD1|-|TRBJ1-2|TRBV29-1
TGCAGCGTTGGGGGACAGATCTATGGCTACACCTTC
CSVGGQIYGYTF
>-|-|TRBJ2-1|TRBV7-3
TGTGCCAGCAGCGCCGAAACTATAGCCAATGAGCAGTTCTTC
CASSAETIANEQFF
>TRBD1|-|TRBJ1-4|TRBV9
TGTGCCAGCAGCAACCCCGGGACAGGGGGTGAAAAACTGTTTTTT
CASSNPGTGGEKLFF
>TRBD1|-|TRBJ1-6|TRBV7-9
TGTGCCAGCAGCTCGCCGGGACAGGGTATTTCCCTCCACTTT
CASSSPGQGISLHF
>-|once|TRBJ2-7|TRBV10-1
TGCGCCAGCAGTGAGTCCGAGACTAACTACGAGCAGTACTTC
CASSESETNYEQYF